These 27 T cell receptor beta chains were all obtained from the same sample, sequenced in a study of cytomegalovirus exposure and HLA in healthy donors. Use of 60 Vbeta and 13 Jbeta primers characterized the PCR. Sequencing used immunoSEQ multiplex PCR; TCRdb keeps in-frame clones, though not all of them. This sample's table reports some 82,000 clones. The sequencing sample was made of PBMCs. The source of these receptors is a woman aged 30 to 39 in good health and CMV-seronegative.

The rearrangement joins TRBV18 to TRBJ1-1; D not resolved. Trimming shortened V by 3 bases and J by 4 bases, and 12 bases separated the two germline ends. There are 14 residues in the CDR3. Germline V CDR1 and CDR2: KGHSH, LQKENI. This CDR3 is CASSPKREGTEAFF. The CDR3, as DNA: TGTGCCAGCTCACCGAAAAGGGAGGGCACTGAAGCTTTCTTT.

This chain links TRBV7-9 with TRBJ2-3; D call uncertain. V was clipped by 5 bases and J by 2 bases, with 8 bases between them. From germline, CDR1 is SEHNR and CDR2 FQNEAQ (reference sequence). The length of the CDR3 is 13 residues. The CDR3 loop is CASSPVVTDTQYF. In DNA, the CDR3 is TGTGCCAGCAGCCCCGTCGTCACAGATACGCAGTATTTT.

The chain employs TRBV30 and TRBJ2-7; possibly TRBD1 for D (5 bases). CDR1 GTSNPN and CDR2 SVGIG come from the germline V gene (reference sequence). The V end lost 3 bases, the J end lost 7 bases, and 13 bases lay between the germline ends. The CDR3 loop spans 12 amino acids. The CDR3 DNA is TGTGCCTGGAGCCGTTTGTCAGGGGAGCAGTACTTC. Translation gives CAWSRLSGEQYF.

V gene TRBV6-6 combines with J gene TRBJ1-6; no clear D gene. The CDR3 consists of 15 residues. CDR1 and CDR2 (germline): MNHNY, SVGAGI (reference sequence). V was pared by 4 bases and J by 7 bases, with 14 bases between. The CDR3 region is CASSSPGEGNSPLHF. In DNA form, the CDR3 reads TGTGCCAGCAGTTCCCCTGGGGAGGGAAATTCACCCCTCCACTTT.

CDR3 residues: CASSPGQGGPDTQYF. In DNA, the CDR3 is TGTGCCAGCAGCCCGGGACAGGGAGGGCCAGATACGCAGTATTTT. The chain joins TRBV5-4 to TRBJ2-3; 9 bases are shared with TRBD1. The CDR3 runs to 15 residues. Germline V CDR1 and CDR2: SGHNT, YYREEE (reference sequence). V lost 4 bases and J lost 4; bases outside the gene matches: 7.

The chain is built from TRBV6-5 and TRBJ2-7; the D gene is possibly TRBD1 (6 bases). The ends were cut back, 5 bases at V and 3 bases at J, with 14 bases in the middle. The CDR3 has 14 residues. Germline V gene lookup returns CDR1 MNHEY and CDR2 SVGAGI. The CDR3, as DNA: TGTGCCAGCAGTCCCAGGGGTATTCACTACGAGCAGTACTTC. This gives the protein CASSPRGIHYEQYF.

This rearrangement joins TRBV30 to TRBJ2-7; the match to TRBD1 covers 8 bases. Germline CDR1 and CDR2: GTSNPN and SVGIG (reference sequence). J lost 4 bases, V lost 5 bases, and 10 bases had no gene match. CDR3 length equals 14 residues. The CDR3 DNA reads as TGTGCCTGGGCGACCGGGACAGGAAGTTACGAGCAGTACTTC. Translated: CAWATGTGSYEQYF.

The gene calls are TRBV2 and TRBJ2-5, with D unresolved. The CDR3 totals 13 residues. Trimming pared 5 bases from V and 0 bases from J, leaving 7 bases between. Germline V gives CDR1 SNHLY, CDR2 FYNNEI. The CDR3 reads CASSQLDQETQYF. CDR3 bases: TGTGCCAGCAGTCAGCTAGACCAAGAGACCCAGTACTTC. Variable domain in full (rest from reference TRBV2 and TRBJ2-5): EPEVTQTPSHQVTQMGQEVILRCVPISNHLYFYWYRQILGQKVEFLVSFYNNEISEKSEIFDDQFSVERPDGSNFTLKIRSTKLEDSAMYFCASSQLDQETQYFGPGTRLLVL.

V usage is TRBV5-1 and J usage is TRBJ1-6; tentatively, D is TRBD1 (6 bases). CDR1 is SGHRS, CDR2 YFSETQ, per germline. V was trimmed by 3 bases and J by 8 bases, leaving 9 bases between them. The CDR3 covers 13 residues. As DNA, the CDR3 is TGCGCCAGCAGCTCCAACAGGGATTCACCCCTCCACTTT. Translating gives CASSSNRDSPLHF. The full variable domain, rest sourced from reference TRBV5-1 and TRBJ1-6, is KAGVTQTPRYLIKTRGQQVTLSCSPISGHRSVSWYQQTPGQGLQFLFEYFSETQRNKGNFPGRFSGRQFSNSRSEMNVSTLELGDSALYLCASSSNRDSPLHFGNGTRLTVT.

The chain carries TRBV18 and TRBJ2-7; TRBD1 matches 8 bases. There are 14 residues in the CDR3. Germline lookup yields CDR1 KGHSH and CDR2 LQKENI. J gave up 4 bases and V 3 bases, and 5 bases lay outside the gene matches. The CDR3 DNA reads TGTGCCAGCTCACCCCGCGGACAGGGTTACGAGCAGTACTTC. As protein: CASSPRGQGYEQYF. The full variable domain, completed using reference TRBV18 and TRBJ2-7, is NAGVMQNPRHLVRRRGQEARLRCSPMKGHSHVYWYRQLPEEGLKFMVYLQKENIIDESGMPKERFSAEFPKEGPSILRIQQVVRGDSAAYFCASSPRGQGYEQYFGPGTRLTVT.

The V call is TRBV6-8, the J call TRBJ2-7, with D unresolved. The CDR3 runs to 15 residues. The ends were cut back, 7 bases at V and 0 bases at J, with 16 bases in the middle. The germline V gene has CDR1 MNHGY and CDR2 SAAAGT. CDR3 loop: CASTTSGHFSYEQYF. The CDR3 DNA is TGTGCCAGCACCACCTCGGGTCACTTCTCCTACGAGCAGTACTTC.

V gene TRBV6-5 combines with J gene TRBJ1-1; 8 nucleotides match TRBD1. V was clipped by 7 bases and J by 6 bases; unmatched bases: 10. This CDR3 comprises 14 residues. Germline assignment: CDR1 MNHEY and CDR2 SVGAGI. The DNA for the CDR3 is TGTGCCAGCAAAACCAGACAGGGGATGGCTGAAGCTTTCTTT. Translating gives CASKTRQGMAEAFF.

CDR3 sequence reads: CASSGQGGEQFF. As DNA, the CDR3 is TGTGCCAGCAGTGGACAGGGAGGTGAGCAGTTCTTC. The chain recombines TRBV25-1 with TRBJ2-1; possible D gene TRBD1, 7 bases. CDR1 and CDR2 (germline): MGHDK, SYGVNS. The CDR3 runs 12 residues. Deletions cut 4 bases from V and 9 bases from J, with 10 bases between.

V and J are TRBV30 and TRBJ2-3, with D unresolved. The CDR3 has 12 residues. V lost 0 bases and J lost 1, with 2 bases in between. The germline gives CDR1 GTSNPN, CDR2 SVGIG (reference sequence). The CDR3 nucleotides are TGTGCCTGGAGTGTCGGCACAGATACGCAGTATTTT. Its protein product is CAWSVGTDTQYF. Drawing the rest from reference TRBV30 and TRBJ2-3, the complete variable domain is SQTIHQWPATLVQPVGSPLSLECTVEGTSNPNLYWYRQAAGRGLQLLFYSVGIGQISSEVPQNLSASRPQDRQFILSSKKLLLSDSGFYLCAWSVGTDTQYFGPGTRLTVL.

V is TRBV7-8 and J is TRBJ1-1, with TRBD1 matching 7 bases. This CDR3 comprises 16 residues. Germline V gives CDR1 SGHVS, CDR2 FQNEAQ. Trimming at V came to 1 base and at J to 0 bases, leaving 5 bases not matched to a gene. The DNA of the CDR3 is TGTGCCAGCAGCTTAGAGGGGGCCGGTATGAACACTGAAGCTTTCTTT. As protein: CASSLEGAGMNTEAFF.

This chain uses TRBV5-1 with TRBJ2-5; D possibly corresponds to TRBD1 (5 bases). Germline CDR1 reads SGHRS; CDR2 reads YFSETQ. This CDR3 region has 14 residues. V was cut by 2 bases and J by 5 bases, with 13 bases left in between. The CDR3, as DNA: TGCGCCAGCAGCTTATCGTCCAAGGGGGAGACCCAGTACTTC. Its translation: CASSLSSKGETQYF. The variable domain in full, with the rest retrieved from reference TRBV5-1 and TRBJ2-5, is KAGVTQTPRYLIKTRGQQVTLSCSPISGHRSVSWYQQTPGQGLQFLFEYFSETQRNKGNFPGRFSGRQFSNSRSEMNVSTLELGDSALYLCASSLSSKGETQYFGPGTRLLVL.

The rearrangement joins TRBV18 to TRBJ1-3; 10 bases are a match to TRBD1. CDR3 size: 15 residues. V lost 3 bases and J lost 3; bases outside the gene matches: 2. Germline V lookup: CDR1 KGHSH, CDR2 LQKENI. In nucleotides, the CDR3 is TGTGCCAGCTCACCCGGGACAGGGGATGGAAACACCATATATTTT. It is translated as CASSPGTGDGNTIYF.

Here the CDR3 reads CASSQDRRGQYEKLFF. In DNA form, the CDR3 reads TGTGCCAGCAGCCAAGATCGGAGGGGGCAGTATGAAAAACTGTTTTTT. The chain is built from TRBV4-2 and TRBJ1-4; 7 positions agree with TRBD1. Germline V lookup: CDR1 LGHNA, CDR2 YNFKEQ. This CDR3 spans 16 amino acids. V was pared by 0 bases and J by 6 bases, with 7 bases of the junction left unmatched.

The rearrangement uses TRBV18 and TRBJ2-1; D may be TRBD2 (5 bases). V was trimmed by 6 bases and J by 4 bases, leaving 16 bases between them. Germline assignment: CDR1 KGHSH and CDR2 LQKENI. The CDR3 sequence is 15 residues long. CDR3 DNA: TGTGCCAGCTCTCCCCGGGGAGTTAATTACAATGAGCAGTTCTTC. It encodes CASSPRGVNYNEQFF.

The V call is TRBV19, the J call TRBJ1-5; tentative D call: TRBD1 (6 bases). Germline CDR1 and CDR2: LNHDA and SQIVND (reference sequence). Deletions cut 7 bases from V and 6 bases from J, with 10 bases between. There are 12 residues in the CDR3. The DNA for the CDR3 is TGTGCCAGTACCCAGGGGTCTCAGCCCCAGCATTTT. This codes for CASTQGSQPQHF. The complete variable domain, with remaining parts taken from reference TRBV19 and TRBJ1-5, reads DGGITQSPKYLFRKEGQNVTLSCEQNLNHDAMYWYRQDPGQGLRLIYYSQIVNDFQKGDIAEGYSVSREKKESFPLTVTSAQKNPTAFYLCASTQGSQPQHFGDGTRLSIL.

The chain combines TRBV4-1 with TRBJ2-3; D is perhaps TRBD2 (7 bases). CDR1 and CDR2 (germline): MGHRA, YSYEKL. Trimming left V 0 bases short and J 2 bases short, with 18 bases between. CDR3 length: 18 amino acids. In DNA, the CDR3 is TGCGCCAGCAGCCAAGAACGAATCGCGGGGGCGCTCACAGATACGCAGTATTTT. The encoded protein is CASSQERIAGALTDTQYF.

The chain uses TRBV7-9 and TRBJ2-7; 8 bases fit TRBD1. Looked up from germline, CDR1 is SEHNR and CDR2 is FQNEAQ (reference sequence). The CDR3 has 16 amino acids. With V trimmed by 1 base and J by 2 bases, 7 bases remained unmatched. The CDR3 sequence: CASSLDPGQDTYEQYF. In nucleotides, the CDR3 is TGTGCCAGCAGCTTAGATCCGGGACAGGACACCTACGAGCAGTACTTC.

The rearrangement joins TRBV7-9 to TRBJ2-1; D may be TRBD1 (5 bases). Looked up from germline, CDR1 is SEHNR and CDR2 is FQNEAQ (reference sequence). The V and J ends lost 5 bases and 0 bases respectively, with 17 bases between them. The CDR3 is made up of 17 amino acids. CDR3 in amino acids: CASSRQKLQLSYNEQFF. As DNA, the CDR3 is TGTGCCAGCAGCCGACAGAAACTACAGCTCTCCTACAATGAGCAGTTCTTC.

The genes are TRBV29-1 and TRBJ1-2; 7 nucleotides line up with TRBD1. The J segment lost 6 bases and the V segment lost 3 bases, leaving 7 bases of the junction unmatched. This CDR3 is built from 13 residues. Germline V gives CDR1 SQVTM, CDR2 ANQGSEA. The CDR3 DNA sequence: TGCAGCGTTGATTCCAGGGGGACCGATGGCTACACCTTC. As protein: CSVDSRGTDGYTF.

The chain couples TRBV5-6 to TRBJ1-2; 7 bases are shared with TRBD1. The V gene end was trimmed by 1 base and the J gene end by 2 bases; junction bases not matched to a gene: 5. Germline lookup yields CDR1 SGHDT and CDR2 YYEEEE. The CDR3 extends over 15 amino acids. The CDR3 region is CASSLWDRYNYGYTF. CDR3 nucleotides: TGTGCCAGCAGCTTGTGGGACAGATACAACTATGGCTACACCTTC.

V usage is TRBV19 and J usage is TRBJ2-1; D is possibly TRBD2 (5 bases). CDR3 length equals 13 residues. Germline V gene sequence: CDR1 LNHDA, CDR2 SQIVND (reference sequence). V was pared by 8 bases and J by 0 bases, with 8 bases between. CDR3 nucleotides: TGTGCCAGTCGGGGAAACTCCTACAATGAGCAGTTCTTC. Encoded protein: CASRGNSYNEQFF.

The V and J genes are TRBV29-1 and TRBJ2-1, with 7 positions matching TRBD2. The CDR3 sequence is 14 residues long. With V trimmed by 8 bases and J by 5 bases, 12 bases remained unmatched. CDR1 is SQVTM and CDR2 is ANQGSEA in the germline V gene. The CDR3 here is CSISGGERDNEQFF. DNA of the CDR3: TGCAGCATCTCTGGGGGGGAGCGCGACAATGAGCAGTTCTTC.